Included here is one T cell receptor (beta chain) sequence, with context. The sample originates from a study of T cells after somatic rescue of genetic block. The CDR3 is 14 amino acids. Assay used: immunoSEQ multiplex PCR; TCRdb lists only in-frame clones, some missing. Counted here are more than 70,000 clones, over 80% occurring once; the ten biggest clones make up around 1.6%. The TCR was taken from a woman under 30. The sequenced material came from peripheral blood mononuclear cells (PBMCs). This chain links TRBV1 with TRBJ2-7; the table gives TRBD2 as D, unverified against the DNA. TRBV1 is deemed a pseudogene. The chain's CDR3 is CTSSSRERLREQYF. The CDR3 DNA reads as TGCACCAGCAGCTCGAGGGAGAGGTTGAGGGAGCAGTACTTC.